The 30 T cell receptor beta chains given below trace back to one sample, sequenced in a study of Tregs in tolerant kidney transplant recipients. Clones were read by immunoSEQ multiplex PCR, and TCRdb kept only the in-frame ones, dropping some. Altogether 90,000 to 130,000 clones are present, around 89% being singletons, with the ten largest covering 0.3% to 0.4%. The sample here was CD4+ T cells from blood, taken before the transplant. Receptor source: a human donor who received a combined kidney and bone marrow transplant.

The CDR3 is CASSSGTAIYEQYF. The CDR3 DNA follows: TGCGCCAGCAGCTCGGGGACAGCTATCTACGAGCAGTACTTC. The rearrangement uses TRBV5-1 and TRBJ2-7, with TRBD1 matching 7 bases. CDR1 and CDR2 (germline): SGHRS, YFSETQ. Trimming took 3 bases from V and 3 from J; bases not matched to a gene: 6. The CDR3 is made up of 14 amino acids.

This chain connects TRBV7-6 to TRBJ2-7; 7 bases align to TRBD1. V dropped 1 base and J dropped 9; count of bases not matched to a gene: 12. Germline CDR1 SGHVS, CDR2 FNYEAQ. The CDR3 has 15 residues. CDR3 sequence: CASSLDDLTGMGQYF. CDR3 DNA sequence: TGTGCCAGCAGCTTAGACGACCTGACAGGGATGGGGCAGTACTTC.

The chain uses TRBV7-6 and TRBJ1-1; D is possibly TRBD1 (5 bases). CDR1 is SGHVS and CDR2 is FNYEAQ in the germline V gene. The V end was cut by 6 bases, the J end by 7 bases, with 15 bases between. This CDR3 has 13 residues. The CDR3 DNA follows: TGTGCCAGCAGTCTGGGGAGGGGAATTGAAGCTTTCTTT. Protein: CASSLGRGIEAFF. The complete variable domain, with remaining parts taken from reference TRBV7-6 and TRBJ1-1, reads GAGVSQSPRYKVTKRGQDVALRCDPISGHVSLYWYRQALGQGPEFLTYFNYEAQQDKSGLPNDRFSAERPEGSISTLTIQRTEQRDSAMYRCASSLGRGIEAFFGQGTRLTVV.

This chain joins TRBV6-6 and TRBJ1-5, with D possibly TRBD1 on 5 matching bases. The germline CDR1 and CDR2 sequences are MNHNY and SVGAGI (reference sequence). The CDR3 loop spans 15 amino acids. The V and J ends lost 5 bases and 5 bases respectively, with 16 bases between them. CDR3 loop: CASSSRRGLDQPQHF. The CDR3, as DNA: TGTGCCAGCAGTAGTAGACGGGGGTTGGATCAGCCCCAGCATTTT.

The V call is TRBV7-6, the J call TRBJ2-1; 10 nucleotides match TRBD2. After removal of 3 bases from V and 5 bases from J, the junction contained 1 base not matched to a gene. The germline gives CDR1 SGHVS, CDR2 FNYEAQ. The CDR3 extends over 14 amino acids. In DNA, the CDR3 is TGTGCCAGCAGCTTTGGACTAGCGGACAATGAGCAGTTCTTC. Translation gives CASSFGLADNEQFF.

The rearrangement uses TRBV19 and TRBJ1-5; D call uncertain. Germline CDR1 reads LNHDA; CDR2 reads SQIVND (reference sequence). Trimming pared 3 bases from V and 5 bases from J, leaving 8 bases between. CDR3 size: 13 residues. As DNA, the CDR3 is TGTGCCAGTAGTATCGCAGCGTATCAGCCCCAGCATTTT. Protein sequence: CASSIAAYQPQHF. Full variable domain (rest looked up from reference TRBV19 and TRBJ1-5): DGGITQSPKYLFRKEGQNVTLSCEQNLNHDAMYWYRQDPGQGLRLIYYSQIVNDFQKGDIAEGYSVSREKKESFPLTVTSAQKNPTAFYLCASSIAAYQPQHFGDGTRLSIL.

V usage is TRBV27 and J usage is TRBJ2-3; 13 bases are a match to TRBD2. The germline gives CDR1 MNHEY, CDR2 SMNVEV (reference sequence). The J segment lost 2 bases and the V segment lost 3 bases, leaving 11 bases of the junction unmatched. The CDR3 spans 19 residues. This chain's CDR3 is CASSLNLRTSGSFTDTQYF. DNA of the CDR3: TGTGCCAGCAGTTTGAACCTACGGACTAGCGGGAGTTTCACAGATACGCAGTATTTT.

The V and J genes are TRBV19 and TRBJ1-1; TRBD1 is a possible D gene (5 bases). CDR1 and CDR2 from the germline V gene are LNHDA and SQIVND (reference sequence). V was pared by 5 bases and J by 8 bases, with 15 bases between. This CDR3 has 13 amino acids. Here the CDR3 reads CASSQQGLSEAFF. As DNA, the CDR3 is TGTGCCAGTAGTCAGCAGGGACTATCGGAAGCTTTCTTT. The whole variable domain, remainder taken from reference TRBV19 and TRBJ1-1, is DGGITQSPKYLFRKEGQNVTLSCEQNLNHDAMYWYRQDPGQGLRLIYYSQIVNDFQKGDIAEGYSVSREKKESFPLTVTSAQKNPTAFYLCASSQQGLSEAFFGQGTRLTVV.

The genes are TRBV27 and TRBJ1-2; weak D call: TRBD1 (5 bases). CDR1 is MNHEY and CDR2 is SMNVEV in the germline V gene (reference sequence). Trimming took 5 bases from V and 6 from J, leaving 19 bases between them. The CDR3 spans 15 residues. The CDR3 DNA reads TGTGCCAGCAGTCCCCGGGGGAGGGCTGCGGATGGCTACACCTTC. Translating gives CASSPRGRAADGYTF.

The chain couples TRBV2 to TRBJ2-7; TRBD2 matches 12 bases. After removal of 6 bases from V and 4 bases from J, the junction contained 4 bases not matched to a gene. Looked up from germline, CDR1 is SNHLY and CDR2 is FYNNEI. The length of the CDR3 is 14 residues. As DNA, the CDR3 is TGTGCCAGCAGCGCTAGCGGGGGGGAGTACGAGCAGTACTTC. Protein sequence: CASSASGGEYEQYF.

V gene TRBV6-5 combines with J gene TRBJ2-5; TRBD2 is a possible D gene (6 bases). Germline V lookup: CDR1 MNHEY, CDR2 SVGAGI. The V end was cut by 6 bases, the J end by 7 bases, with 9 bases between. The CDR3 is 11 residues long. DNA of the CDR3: TGTGCCAGCAGAGTGGGGGGGACCCAGTACTTC. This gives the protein CASRVGGTQYF.

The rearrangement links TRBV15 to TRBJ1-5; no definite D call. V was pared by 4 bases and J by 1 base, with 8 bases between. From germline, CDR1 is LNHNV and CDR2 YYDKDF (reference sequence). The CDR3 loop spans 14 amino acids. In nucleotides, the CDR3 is TGTGCCACCAGCACTCCCAGGAGCAATCAGCCCCAGCATTTT. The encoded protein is CATSTPRSNQPQHF.

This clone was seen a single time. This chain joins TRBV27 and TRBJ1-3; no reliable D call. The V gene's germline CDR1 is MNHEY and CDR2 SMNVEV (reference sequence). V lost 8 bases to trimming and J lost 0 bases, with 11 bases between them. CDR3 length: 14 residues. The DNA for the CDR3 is TGTGCCAGCCAGGCCCGCACCTCTGGAAACACCATATATTTT. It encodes CASQARTSGNTIYF.

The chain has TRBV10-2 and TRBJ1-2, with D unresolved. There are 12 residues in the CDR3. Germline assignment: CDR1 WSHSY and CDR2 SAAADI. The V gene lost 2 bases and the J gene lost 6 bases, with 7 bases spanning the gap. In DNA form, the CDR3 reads TGCGCCAGCAGTGAGGGGCAGGATGGCTACACCTTC. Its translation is CASSEGQDGYTF.

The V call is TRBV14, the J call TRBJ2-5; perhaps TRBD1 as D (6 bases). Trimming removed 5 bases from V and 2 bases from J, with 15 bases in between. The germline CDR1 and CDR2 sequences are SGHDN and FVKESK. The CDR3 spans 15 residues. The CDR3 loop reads CASSFLDRGQETQYF. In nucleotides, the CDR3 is TGTGCCAGCAGCTTCTTGGACAGAGGTCAAGAGACCCAGTACTTC.

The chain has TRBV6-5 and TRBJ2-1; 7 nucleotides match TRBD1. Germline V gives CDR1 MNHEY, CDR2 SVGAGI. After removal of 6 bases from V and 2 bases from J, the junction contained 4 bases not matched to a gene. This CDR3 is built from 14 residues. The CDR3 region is CASRSGTAYNEQFF. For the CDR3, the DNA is TGTGCCAGCAGATCCGGGACAGCCTACAATGAGCAGTTCTTC.

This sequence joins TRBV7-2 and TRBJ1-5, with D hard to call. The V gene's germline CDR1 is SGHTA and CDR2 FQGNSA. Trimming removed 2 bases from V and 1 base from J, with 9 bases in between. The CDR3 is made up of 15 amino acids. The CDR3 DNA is TGTGCCAGCAGCTTATCTGTTCTGAGCAATCAGCCCCAGCATTTT. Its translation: CASSLSVLSNQPQHF.

CDR3 bases: TGTGCCAGCAGTTCCCGGGATGAGCAGTTCTTC. Translation gives CASSSRDEQFF. The chain employs TRBV11-3 and TRBJ2-1; D is uncertain. V was trimmed by 6 bases and J by 8 bases, leaving 8 bases between them. The CDR3 extends over 11 amino acids. Germline CDR1 reads SGHNT; CDR2 reads YENEEA.

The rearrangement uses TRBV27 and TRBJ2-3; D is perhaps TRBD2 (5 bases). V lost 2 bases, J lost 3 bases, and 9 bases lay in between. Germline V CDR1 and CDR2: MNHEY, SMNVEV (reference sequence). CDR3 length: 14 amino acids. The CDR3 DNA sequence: TGTGCCAGCAGTTTAAGGCGGACTACAGATACGCAGTATTTT. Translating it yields CASSLRRTTDTQYF.

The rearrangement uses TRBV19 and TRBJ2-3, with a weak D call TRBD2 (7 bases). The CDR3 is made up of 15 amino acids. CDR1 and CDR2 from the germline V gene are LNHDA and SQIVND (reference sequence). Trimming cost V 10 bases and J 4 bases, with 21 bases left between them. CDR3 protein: CATTRGGGGADTQYF. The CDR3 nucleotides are TGTGCCACCACCCGTGGAGGGGGGGGCGCAGATACGCAGTATTTT.

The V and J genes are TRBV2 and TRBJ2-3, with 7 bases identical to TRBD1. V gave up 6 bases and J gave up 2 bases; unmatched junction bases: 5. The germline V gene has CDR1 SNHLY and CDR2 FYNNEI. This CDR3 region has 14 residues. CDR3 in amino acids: CASRGQRNTDTQYF. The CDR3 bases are TGTGCCAGCAGGGGACAGCGGAACACAGATACGCAGTATTTT.

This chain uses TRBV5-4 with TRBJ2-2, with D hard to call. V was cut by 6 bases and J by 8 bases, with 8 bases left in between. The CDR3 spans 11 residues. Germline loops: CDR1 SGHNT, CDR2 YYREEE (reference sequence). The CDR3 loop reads CASIHGGELFF. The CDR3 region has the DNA TGTGCCAGCATCCACGGTGGGGAGCTGTTTTTT.

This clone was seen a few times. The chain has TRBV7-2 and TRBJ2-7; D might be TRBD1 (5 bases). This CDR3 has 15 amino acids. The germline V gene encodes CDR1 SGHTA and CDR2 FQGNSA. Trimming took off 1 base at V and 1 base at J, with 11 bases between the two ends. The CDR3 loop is CASSLVHRSSYEQYF. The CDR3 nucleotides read TGTGCCAGCAGCTTAGTGCACAGGTCTTCCTACGAGCAGTACTTC.

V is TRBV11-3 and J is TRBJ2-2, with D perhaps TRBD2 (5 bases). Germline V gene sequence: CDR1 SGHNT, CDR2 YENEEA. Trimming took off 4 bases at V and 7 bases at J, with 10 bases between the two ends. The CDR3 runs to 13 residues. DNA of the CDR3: TGTGCCAGCAGCTCCTTTGGGAGCGGGGAGCTGTTTTTT. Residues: CASSSFGSGELFF. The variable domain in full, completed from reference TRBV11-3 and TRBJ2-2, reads EAGVVQSPRYKIIEKKQPVAFWCNPISGHNTLYWYLQNLGQGPELLIRYENEEAVDDSQLPKDRFSAERLKGVDSTLKIQPAELGDSAVYLCASSSFGSGELFFGEGSRLTVL.

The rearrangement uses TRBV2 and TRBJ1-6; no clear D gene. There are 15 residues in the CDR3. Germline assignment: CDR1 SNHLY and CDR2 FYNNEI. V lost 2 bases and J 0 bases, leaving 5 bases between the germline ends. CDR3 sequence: CASSEMSSYNSPLHF. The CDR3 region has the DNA TGTGCCAGCAGTGAAATGAGCTCCTATAATTCACCCCTCCACTTT.

The CDR3, as DNA: TGTGCCAGCAGCTCCCTCCGGGACAGGTCTTTAGCTAACTATGGCTACACCTTC. It yields the protein CASSSLRDRSLANYGYTF. This sequence joins TRBV11-2 and TRBJ1-2; 8 bases agree with TRBD1. The V gene's germline CDR1 is SGHAT and CDR2 FQNNGV. V shed 4 bases, J shed 0 bases, and the junction held 13 bases outside the gene matches. This CDR3 is 18 amino acids long.

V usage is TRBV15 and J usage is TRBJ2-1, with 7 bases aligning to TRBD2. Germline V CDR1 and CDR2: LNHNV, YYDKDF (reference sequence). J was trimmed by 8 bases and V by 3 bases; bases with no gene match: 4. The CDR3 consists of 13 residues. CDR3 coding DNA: TGTGCCACCAGCAGGGGCGGGGGAGATGAGCAGTTCTTC. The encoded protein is CATSRGGGDEQFF.

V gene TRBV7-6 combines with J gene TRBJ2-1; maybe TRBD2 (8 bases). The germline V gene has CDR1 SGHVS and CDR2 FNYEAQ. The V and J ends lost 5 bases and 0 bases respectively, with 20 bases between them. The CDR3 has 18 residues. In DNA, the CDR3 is TGTGCCAGCAGCCCACACGGGGGGGACAGCGACTCCTACAATGAGCAGTTCTTC. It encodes CASSPHGGDSDSYNEQFF.

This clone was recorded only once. The CDR3 region is CASSFSGTLPRELFF. CDR3 DNA sequence: TGTGCCAGCAGCTTTAGCGGGACACTTCCCCGGGAGCTGTTTTTT. The genes are TRBV11-3 and TRBJ2-2; 8 nucleotides agree with TRBD2. Germline V gene lookup returns CDR1 SGHNT and CDR2 YENEEA. The CDR3 runs 15 residues. The trim removed 3 bases at V and 9 bases at J, leaving 9 bases unmatched.

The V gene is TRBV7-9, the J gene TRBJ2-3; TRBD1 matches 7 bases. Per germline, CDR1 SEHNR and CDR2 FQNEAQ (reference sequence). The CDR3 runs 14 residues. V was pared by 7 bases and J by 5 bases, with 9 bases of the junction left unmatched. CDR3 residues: CASIPTGTVDTQYF. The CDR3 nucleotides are TGTGCCAGCATCCCGACAGGGACGGTAGATACGCAGTATTTT.